A single sample gave rise to the 32 T cell receptor beta chains below, sequenced in a study of CD8 T cells in Susac syndrome. It was with random hexamers that 0.5 to 1 ug RNA was reverse transcribed. MiXCR was run by TCRdb on the immunoSEQ multiplex PCR reads, yielding one entry per CDR3 protein. The sample consists of 100,000 to 150,000 distinct CDR3 sequences, about 95% of them appearing once. The sequencing input was CD4+ T cells from PBMCs. The receptors were gathered from a human donor in good health.

On this clonotype itself: Germline and junction disagree at one end, which may indicate a read error. The chain has TRBV7-9 and TRBJ2-7, with a possible D match to TRBD1 (6 bases). The CDR3 is 15 residues long. Per the germline V gene, CDR1 is SEHNR and CDR2 is FQNEAQ (reference sequence). The CDR3 is CASSLAGAGAGEQYF. DNA for the CDR3: TGTGCCAGCAGCCTAGCCGGGGCAGGGGCCGGCGAGCAGTACTTC.

The chain joins TRBV5-1 to TRBJ2-1; 16 bases align to TRBD2. The ends lost 4 bases at V and 1 base at J; junction bases unmatched: 8. CDR1 is SGHRS, CDR2 YFSETQ, per germline. The CDR3 length is 19 residues. Here the CDR3 reads CASSRAGTSGRGSYNEQFF. The CDR3, as DNA: TGCGCCAGCAGCCGGGCAGGGACTAGCGGGAGGGGGTCCTACAATGAGCAGTTCTTC.

The gene calls are TRBV4-1 and TRBJ2-1; 8 bases are a match to TRBD2. The CDR3 consists of 16 residues. Looked up from germline, CDR1 is MGHRA and CDR2 is YSYEKL. V was clipped by 0 bases and J by 3 bases; unmatched bases: 4. CDR3 region: CASSQEWREVYNEQFF. The CDR3 bases are TGCGCCAGCAGCCAAGAATGGCGGGAGGTCTACAATGAGCAGTTCTTC.

The gene calls are TRBV7-6 and TRBJ2-6; D uncertain. Germline V gives CDR1 SGHVS, CDR2 FNYEAQ. Deletions cut 3 bases from V and 1 base from J, with 19 bases between. The CDR3 runs 19 residues. CDR3 sequence (DNA): TGTGCCAGCAGCTTGACACCGGGTCACCAGCTGTCTGGGGCCAACGTCCTGACTTTC. Translated: CASSLTPGHQLSGANVLTF.

The rearrangement links TRBV12-3 or TRBV12-4 to TRBJ2-6; weak D call: TRBD1 (6 bases). The CDR3 is made up of 16 amino acids. Deletions cut 3 bases from V and 4 bases from J, with 13 bases between. The CDR3 nucleotides are TGTGCCAGCAGTTTCTCAGGGGCGGGCGGGGCCAACGTCCTGACTTTC. Translation gives CASSFSGAGGANVLTF.

The CDR3 loop is CASRIAGGPQETQYF. DNA of the CDR3: TGTGCCAGCAGAATAGCGGGAGGGCCCCAAGAGACCCAGTACTTC. The J gene is TRBJ2-5, the V gene TRBV12-3 or TRBV12-4, with TRBD2 matching 11 bases. V shed 6 bases and J 1 base; nucleotides not matched to a gene: 4. CDR3 length: 15 amino acids.

The V gene is TRBV7-6, the J gene TRBJ1-5, with D perhaps TRBD1 (6 bases). V was clipped by 3 bases and J by 4 bases, with 10 bases between them. The CDR3 consists of 14 residues. In germline, CDR1 is SGHVS, CDR2 FNYEAQ. The CDR3 reads CASSLARGNQPQHF. CDR3 in DNA: TGTGCCAGCAGCTTGGCCAGGGGTAATCAGCCCCAGCATTTT.

The chain combines TRBV2 with TRBJ2-7; 10 bases match TRBD1. Germline CDR1 and CDR2: SNHLY and FYNNEI. The CDR3 has 14 amino acids. Trimming removed 6 bases from V and 5 bases from J; junction bases left unmatched: 7. In nucleotides, the CDR3 is TGTGCCAGCAGAGACAGGGGGCGGAGCGACGAGCAGTACTTC. Amino acids: CASRDRGRSDEQYF.

This rearrangement joins TRBV7-9 to TRBJ1-2, with 10 bases that match TRBD1. The germline gives CDR1 SEHNR, CDR2 FQNEAQ (reference sequence). Trimming at V came to 5 bases and at J to 8 bases, leaving 11 bases not matched to a gene. This CDR3 contains 15 residues. The CDR3 DNA sequence: TGTGCCAGCAGCGTGTCGGGACAGGGGACAAACGGCTACACCTTC. It specifies CASSVSGQGTNGYTF. Full variable domain (remainder filled in from reference TRBV7-9 and TRBJ1-2): DTGVSQNPRHKITKRGQNVTFRCDPISEHNRLYWYRQTLGQGPEFLTYFQNEAQLEKSRLLSDRFSAERPKGSFSTLEIQRTEQGDSAMYLCASSVSGQGTNGYTFGSGTRLTVV.

The chain combines TRBV3-1 with TRBJ1-2; D perhaps matches TRBD1 (6 bases). Germline V gene sequence: CDR1 LGHDT, CDR2 YNNKEL (reference sequence). Trimming left V 1 base short and J 4 bases short, with 13 bases between. CDR3 length: 15 amino acids. CDR3 nucleotides: TGTGCCAGCAGCCAAGGAGGACAGAGTGTCTATGGCTACACCTTC. Translation: CASSQGGQSVYGYTF. Drawing the rest from reference TRBV3-1 and TRBJ1-2, the complete variable domain is DTAVSQTPKYLVTQMGNDKSIKCEQNLGHDTMYWYKQDSKKFLKIMFSYNNKELIINETVPNRFSPKSPDKAHLNLHINSLELGDSAVYFCASSQGGQSVYGYTFGSGTRLTVV.

This rearrangement joins TRBV7-9 to TRBJ1-1; D uncertain. With 2 bases removed from V and 0 bases from J, the gap between germline ends came to 10 bases. The CDR3 totals 15 residues. Germline loops: CDR1 SEHNR, CDR2 FQNEAQ (reference sequence). The CDR3 loop reads CASSLNGLMNTEAFF. The CDR3 coding sequence is TGTGCCAGCAGCTTAAACGGTCTCATGAACACTGAAGCTTTCTTT. Filled out from reference TRBV7-9 and TRBJ1-1, the complete variable domain reads DTGVSQNPRHKITKRGQNVTFRCDPISEHNRLYWYRQTLGQGPEFLTYFQNEAQLEKSRLLSDRFSAERPKGSFSTLEIQRTEQGDSAMYLCASSLNGLMNTEAFFGQGTRLTVV.

The chain joins TRBV6-1 to TRBJ1-5; 9 bases are a match to TRBD1. This CDR3 has 19 residues. In germline, CDR1 is MNHNS, CDR2 SASEGT. Trimming cost V 5 bases and J 7 bases; bases outside gene matches: 21. This chain's CDR3 is CASSTTGTGIVGLWQPQHF. In DNA form, the CDR3 reads TGTGCCAGCAGTACCACCGGGACAGGGATCGTGGGGTTATGGCAGCCCCAGCATTTT.

This clonotype was detected once. The chain links TRBV12-3 or TRBV12-4 to TRBJ2-7; 10 bases line up with TRBD1. The CDR3 contains 14 residues. The V and J ends lost 3 bases and 6 bases, in that order; junction bases with no gene match: 5. CDR3 nucleotide sequence: TGTGCCAGCAGTTTCGGGACAGGGGTGGGCGAGCAGTACTTC. It codes for CASSFGTGVGEQYF.

This clonotype was observed a handful of times. This chain's CDR3 is CASSLGGVNTEAFF. CDR3 nucleotide sequence: TGTGCCAGCAGCTTAGGAGGGGTAAACACTGAAGCTTTCTTT. This sequence joins TRBV11-2 and TRBJ1-1; the D gene is possibly TRBD1 (5 bases). The V end lost 1 base, the J end lost 2 bases, and 8 bases lay between the germline ends. The CDR3 loop spans 14 amino acids. Germline lookup yields CDR1 SGHAT and CDR2 FQNNGV. Complete variable domain (other parts from reference TRBV11-2 and TRBJ1-1): EAGVAQSPRYKIIEKRQSVAFWCNPISGHATLYWYQQILGQGPKLLIQFQNNGVVDDSQLPKDRFSAERLKGVDSTLKIQPAKLEDSAVYLCASSLGGVNTEAFFGQGTRLTVV.

This rearrangement joins TRBV20-1 to TRBJ1-5; 8 bases align to TRBD1. CDR3 length: 16 residues. The trim removed 3 bases at V and 2 bases at J, leaving 9 bases unmatched. Germline V gives CDR1 DFQATT, CDR2 SNEGSKA (reference sequence). In DNA, the CDR3 is TGCAGTGCTAGCTCGACAGGGGAGATAGGCAATCAGCCCCAGCATTTT. Residues: CSASSTGEIGNQPQHF.

J is TRBJ2-2 and V is TRBV3-1; D remains ambiguous. This CDR3 spans 13 amino acids. V lost 2 bases and J lost 8, with 9 bases in between. CDR1 and CDR2 from the germline V gene are LGHDT and YNNKEL (reference sequence). CDR3 DNA: TGTGCCAGCAGCCAACTCAAGTCTGGGGAGCTGTTTTTT. It is translated as CASSQLKSGELFF.

The chain has TRBV7-9 and TRBJ2-6; TRBD1 agrees at 11 bases. CDR1 and CDR2 from the germline V gene are SEHNR and FQNEAQ (reference sequence). With 2 bases clipped from V and 3 bases from J, the junction kept 6 bases outside the gene matches. This CDR3 contains 18 residues. CDR3 loop: CASSLFGQGAIGANVLTF. The CDR3 DNA sequence: TGTGCCAGCAGCTTATTCGGACAGGGGGCGATTGGGGCCAACGTCCTGACTTTC.

V and J are TRBV27 and TRBJ2-1; D might be TRBD2 (6 bases). The CDR3 extends over 15 amino acids. V dropped 0 bases and J dropped 7 bases, with 13 bases sitting between them. Germline-derived CDR1 and CDR2 are MNHEY and SMNVEV (reference sequence). CDR3: CASSLSLLAVNEQFF. The CDR3 DNA is TGTGCCAGCAGTTTATCGCTGTTAGCGGTAAATGAGCAGTTCTTC.

Only one count was recorded for this clonotype. The chain carries TRBV5-1 and TRBJ2-7; D remains unclear. Trimming took 1 base from V and 0 from J, leaving 8 bases between them. The CDR3 is 14 amino acids. The germline CDR1 and CDR2 sequences are SGHRS and YFSETQ. The DNA of the CDR3 is TGCGCCAGCAGCTTGTCCAGCGTCTCCTACGAGCAGTACTTC. Translating gives CASSLSSVSYEQYF. Full variable domain (rest looked up from reference TRBV5-1 and TRBJ2-7): KAGVTQTPRYLIKTRGQQVTLSCSPISGHRSVSWYQQTPGQGLQFLFEYFSETQRNKGNFPGRFSGRQFSNSRSEMNVSTLELGDSALYLCASSLSSVSYEQYFGPGTRLTVT.

V is TRBV7-2 and J is TRBJ1-1, with a weak D call TRBD1 (5 bases). Germline lookup yields CDR1 SGHTA and CDR2 FQGNSA. V was pared by 4 bases and J by 1 base, with 7 bases between. The CDR3 covers 13 residues. CDR3 nucleotides: TGTGCCAGCAGCTACGGACAGAACACTGAAGCTTTCTTT. Its translation: CASSYGQNTEAFF.

V and J are TRBV12-3 or TRBV12-4 and TRBJ1-5; 7 bases match TRBD1. The trim removed 7 bases at V and 2 bases at J, leaving 8 bases unmatched. The CDR3 totals 15 residues. This chain's CDR3 is CASTSGQAGNQPQHF. CDR3 in DNA: TGTGCCAGCACCTCCGGACAGGCCGGCAATCAGCCCCAGCATTTT.

This clonotype has only one observation. The chain has TRBV5-1 and TRBJ2-7, with D perhaps TRBD2 (6 bases). The ends were cut back, 0 bases at V and 6 bases at J, with 16 bases in the middle. Per germline, CDR1 SGHRS and CDR2 YFSETQ. The CDR3 is made up of 15 amino acids. CDR3 coding DNA: TGCGCCAGCAGCTTGGCACCAAGGAGGGAGAGCGAGCAGTACTTC. This codes for CASSLAPRRESEQYF.

V gene TRBV7-9 combines with J gene TRBJ1-1, with 7 bases identical to TRBD1. V shed 4 bases and J 5 bases; nucleotides not matched to a gene: 7. Germline CDR1 and CDR2: SEHNR and FQNEAQ (reference sequence). This CDR3 has 14 amino acids. CDR3 protein: CASSSRGLGTEAFF. The CDR3 region has the DNA TGTGCCAGCAGCTCAAGGGGGCTCGGGACTGAAGCTTTCTTT.

The chain couples TRBV20-1 to TRBJ2-1; TRBD2 matches 15 bases. Trimming cost V 3 bases and J 1 base; bases outside gene matches: 10. The germline gives CDR1 DFQATT, CDR2 SNEGSKA (reference sequence). This CDR3 has 19 residues. The CDR3 here is CSASDAGTSGRRSYNEQFF. CDR3 nucleotides: TGCAGTGCTAGTGATGCCGGGACTAGCGGGAGGAGGTCCTACAATGAGCAGTTCTTC.

V is TRBV5-1 and J is TRBJ2-7, with a weak D call TRBD2 (5 bases). Germline CDR1 is SGHRS and CDR2 is YFSETQ. The CDR3 is 14 amino acids. V lost 7 bases to trimming and J lost 0 bases, with 14 bases between them. In DNA, the CDR3 is TGCGCCAGCCGGTACGGTGGGAGCTCCTACGAGCAGTACTTC. It yields the protein CASRYGGSSYEQYF.

V gene TRBV19 combines with J gene TRBJ1-2, with 9 bases matching TRBD1. The CDR3 is made up of 14 amino acids. V trimming: 3 bases; J trimming: 6 bases; junction bases outside the gene matches: 5. Germline V gene data show CDR1 as LNHDA and CDR2 as SQIVND (reference sequence). In DNA form, the CDR3 reads TGTGCCAGTAGTATCCAGACAGGGGGACATGGCTACACCTTC. Encoded protein: CASSIQTGGHGYTF.

The chain employs TRBV29-1 and TRBJ1-2; D ambiguous. The CDR3 sequence is 11 residues long. The V and J ends lost 1 base and 4 bases respectively, with 4 bases between them. Germline CDR1 SQVTM, CDR2 ANQGSEA. The CDR3 reads CSVEGVYGYTF. The CDR3 DNA reads TGCAGCGTTGAAGGGGTCTATGGCTACACCTTC.

The V call is TRBV5-1, the J call TRBJ2-3; no definite D call. The germline gives CDR1 SGHRS, CDR2 YFSETQ. Deletions cut 1 base from V and 0 bases from J, with 9 bases between. The CDR3 consists of 15 residues. The CDR3 loop is CASSLWGSSTDTQYF. DNA for the CDR3: TGCGCCAGCAGCTTGTGGGGATCTAGCACAGATACGCAGTATTTT.

J is TRBJ2-5 and V is TRBV12-3 or TRBV12-4; tentatively, D is TRBD1 (6 bases). This CDR3 spans 15 amino acids. Trimming took 1 base from V and 2 from J, leaving 11 bases between them. For the CDR3, the DNA is TGTGCCAGCAGTTTAGTCCGGACAGAGCAAGAGACCCAGTACTTC. Its protein is CASSLVRTEQETQYF.

The V gene is TRBV14, the J gene TRBJ2-5, with 7 bases that match TRBD2. V trimming: 2 bases; J trimming: 4 bases; junction bases outside the gene matches: 4. Germline V lookup: CDR1 SGHDN, CDR2 FVKESK. CDR3 length equals 14 residues. The CDR3 DNA follows: TGTGCCAGCAGCCAATCAGCGGGAAGAGAGACCCAGTACTTC. Translating it yields CASSQSAGRETQYF.

Of note for this clonotype: One end of the junction fails to match germline, which may point to a read error. The CDR3 protein is CASTLTGNSYEQYF. CDR3 nucleotides: TGTGCCAGCACCTTAACCGGCAACTCCTACGAGCAGTACTTC. J is TRBJ2-7 and V is TRBV7-2; no clear D gene. From germline, CDR1 is SGHTA and CDR2 FQGNSA. The CDR3 spans 14 residues.

This clonotype was detected once. The V and J genes are TRBV20-1 and TRBJ2-1; D possibly corresponds to TRBD2 (6 bases). The length of the CDR3 is 15 residues. CDR1 and CDR2 (germline): DFQATT, SNEGSKA (reference sequence). Trimming took off 0 bases at V and 4 bases at J, with 13 bases between the two ends. The CDR3 loop reads CSARDLAGSYNEQFF. CDR3 nucleotides: TGCAGTGCTAGAGATTTGGCGGGAAGTTACAATGAGCAGTTCTTC.